This T cell receptor (beta chain) is drawn from a study of CD8+CD57+ T cells in acquired aplastic anemia. Study-wide context: Sorted CD4+ and CD8+ cells gave a mean 3.2 ug DNA, range about 0.17 to 27.4 ug. Findings of the study overall: Any difference that existed in CD8+ Simpson's diversity between patients and controls was not significant. Almost 30 shared CD8+ CDR3s appeared highly expressed within patients' immunodominant clones.

With regard to this clonotype: Its antigen is not identified.

Selection for sequencing was limited to patients who had shown CD8+CD57+ cell expansion by flow cytometry. Severe acquired aplastic anemia was present in all patients. V lost 5 bases to trimming and J lost 5 bases; unmatched junction nucleotides: 12. Germline V gene lookup returns CDR1 KGHDR and CDR2 SFDVKD. The CDR3 has 16 residues. Genomic DNA served as template for TCR beta VDJ and CDR3 profiling. Via MiXCR, TCRdb re-called the reads, giving one row per CDR3 protein. The sample consists of around 42,000 distinct CDR3 sequences, roughly 63% of them appearing once. Sequencing used sorted CD4+, CD8+, or CD8+CD57+ T cells (not recorded which) from PBMCs. This TCR was recovered from a human donor with aplastic anemia. The chain is built from TRBV24-1 and TRBJ1-1, with TRBD1 matching 8 bases. CDR3 loop: CATSGGGGQGMTEAFF. The CDR3 bases are TGTGCCACCAGTGGGGGAGGCGGACAGGGAATGACTGAAGCTTTCTTT.